This T cell receptor beta chain comes out of a study of T cell repertoires in cytomegalovirus infection (dated by TCRdb to 2018 to 2020). Regarding the complete study: Alongside well-studied HLA-B-restricted epitopes, the peptide stimulations were aimed at recently identified HLA-C-restricted CMV epitopes, whose presentation resists viral immunomodulation. Donor HLA type was relevant to the analysis, because carriage of CMV infection together with the matching HLA type was indicated by public TCR beta signatures. What the authors observed across the whole study: Carriers of CMV infection plus the relevant HLA type were discriminated by the cumulative frequency of public TCR beta family members in the study cohort and in an independent approximately 340-donor cohort. The ex vivo response was dominated by HLA-C-restricted CMV-specific TCR beta clonotypes, and the single most frequent clonotype in two of eight donors was supplied by these HLA-C-restricted clonotypes.

According to the study, the label for this sample's treatment or condition signals: in vitro stimulation with specific CMV peptide epitopes to enrich CMV-specific T cells. The run used an Illumina HiSeq 1500. Using fastp trimming at Q25 and MiXCR clonotype assembly, TCRdb reanalyzed the public sequencing data and kept in-frame beta chains. Every entry covers one CDR3 protein and lists the most common genes and DNA from its rows. In this sample the table shows approximately 600,000 distinct CDR3 sequences, approximately 40% of which occur a single time. The leading ten clones occupy around 48% of the sample. After removal of 3 bases from V and 4 bases from J, the junction retains 8 bases not matched to a gene. CDR1 DFQATT and CDR2 SNEGSKA are derived from the germline V gene (reference sequence). The CDR3 goes from the cysteine to the phenylalanine over 15 residues. The sequence is cut down to CDR3 DNA, 45 bases in frame from base 1.

Concerning this clonotype: Its antigen is not yet known. No per-base quality is available; no much larger clone lies one base away.

The sample here was cultured PBMCs, taken from culture after CMV antigen stimulation. This sequence originates from a human donor in good health (CMV status not recorded). Some clones in this sample may be carry-over from other donors' samples. Recombination joined TRBV20-1 with TRBJ2-1; 8 central nucleotides agree with TRBD2. In nucleotide form, the sequence is TGCAGTGCTAGCGGGAGGGCCCCACTTTACAATGAGCAGTTCTTC. Its protein is CSASGRAPLYNEQFF.